What follows are 18 T cell receptor beta chains derived from one specimen sequenced in a study of T cells in Graves' hyperthyroidism and ophthalmopathy. Amplified TCR beta CDR3 regions derived from RNA transcripts. HTBI primers drove first-round RT-PCR of the TCR CDR3. From the multiplex PCR reads, TCRdb called clonotypes with MiXCR, one entry per CDR3 protein. The sample contains under 400,000 distinct CDR3 sequences, 15% to 19% of which appear only once. The sequenced material came from blood. Receptors were obtained from a woman between 18 and 29 years old with Graves' hyperthyroidism that later progressed to Graves' ophthalmopathy.

This chain links TRBV6-1 with TRBJ1-6; D is possibly TRBD1 (6 bases). Trimming removed 5 bases from V and 3 bases from J, with 20 bases in between. Germline-derived CDR1 and CDR2 are MNHNS and SASEGT. The CDR3 spans 18 residues. The CDR3 is CASSYSGRGRFYNSPLHF. In DNA form, the CDR3 reads TGTGCCAGCAGTTATTCCGGCAGGGGACGTTTCTATAATTCACCCCTCCACTTT.

In this sample, this clonotype turned up a few times. This sequence may be a read error, since a much larger clone differs from it by one base. This sequence joins TRBV2 and TRBJ2-7; D gene ambiguous. This CDR3 spans 16 amino acids. Germline V gene lookup returns CDR1 SNHLY and CDR2 FYNNEI. Trimming pared 5 bases from V and 2 bases from J, leaving 19 bases between. CDR3 sequence (DNA): TGTGCCAGCAGTCCAACTGGACGGAAATCAACCTACGAGCAGTACTTC. Residues: CASSPTGRKSTYEQYF.

Many counts were recorded for this clonotype. This chain joins TRBV28 and TRBJ1-5, with D possibly matching TRBD1 (5 bases). V dropped 5 bases and J dropped 6 bases, with 14 bases sitting between them. CDR1 is MDHEN and CDR2 is SYDVKM in the germline V gene. This CDR3 is 14 amino acids long. The CDR3 region has the DNA TGTGCCAGCAGTGATGGGACGGGGAGTCAGCCCCAGCATTTT. Translated: CASSDGTGSQPQHF.

This clonotype has ten or more counts. This rearrangement joins TRBV30 to TRBJ2-2; 7 bases align to TRBD1. This CDR3 has 13 amino acids. Germline V CDR1 and CDR2: GTSNPN, SVGIG (reference sequence). The junction had 2 bases not matched to a gene; V was cut back by 2 bases and J by 5 bases. In DNA, the CDR3 is TGTGCCTGGAGTAGGGACAGTACCGGGGAGCTGTTTTTT. It translates to CAWSRDSTGELFF.

This clonotype was picked up many times. This chain uses TRBV6-1 with TRBJ1-5, with 11 bases lining up with TRBD1. In germline, CDR1 is MNHNS, CDR2 SASEGT. V gave up 4 bases and J gave up 6 bases; unmatched junction bases: 5. The CDR3 totals 15 residues. In DNA form, the CDR3 reads TGTGCCAGCAGTGCCGGGACAGGGGGTGGTCAGCCCCAGCATTTT. Encoded protein: CASSAGTGGGQPQHF.

A word on this clonotype: A read error is possible here, since a much larger clone lies one base away. The chain is built from TRBV6-1 and TRBJ2-7; no clear D gene. CDR3 length: 16 residues. From germline, CDR1 is MNHNS and CDR2 SASEGT. CDR3 in amino acids: CASSESGSVGGYEQCF. CDR3 sequence (DNA): TGTGCCAGCAGTGAATCTGGGTCAGTTGGTGGGTACGAGCAGTGCTTC.

The sample holds a few counts of this clonotype. The conserved phenylalanine or tryptophan is not found at the CDR3 terminus, so this likely reflects a read error. CDR3 amino acids: CSVRQGGVNTEAFL. In DNA, the CDR3 is TGCAGCGTAAGACAGGGGGGTGTGAACACTGAAGCTTTCCTT. V is TRBV29-1 and J is TRBJ1-1; 9 bases are a match to TRBD1. Germline assignment: CDR1 SQVTM and CDR2 ANQGSEA. J gave up 0 bases and V 6 bases, and 5 bases lay outside the gene matches. The CDR3 loop spans 14 amino acids.

At least ten counts were recorded for this clonotype. CDR3 in amino acids: CATSRDRGFGEQYF. CDR3 DNA sequence: TGTGCCACCTCCCGGGACAGGGGATTTGGCGAGCAGTACTTC. The chain recombines TRBV2 with TRBJ2-7; 10 positions match TRBD1. Losses at the gene ends were 10 bases for V and 6 bases for J; bases not matched to a gene: 12. This CDR3 is built from 14 residues. Germline V gene lookup returns CDR1 SNHLY and CDR2 FYNNEI.

The chain links TRBV3-1 to TRBJ2-2; 16 positions match TRBD2. Germline assignment: CDR1 LGHDT and CDR2 YNNKEL (reference sequence). This CDR3 region has 20 residues. With 3 bases clipped from V and 1 base from J, the junction kept 8 bases outside the gene matches. The CDR3 loop is CASSQGLAGGLFLNTGELFF. As DNA, the CDR3 is TGTGCCAGCAGCCAGGGACTAGCGGGAGGGCTTTTTTTGAACACCGGGGAGCTGTTTTTT.

The table lists this clonotype with many counts. The rearrangement uses TRBV20-1 and TRBJ2-1, with 8 positions matching TRBD2. Germline V gene data show CDR1 as DFQATT and CDR2 as SNEGSKA (reference sequence). The CDR3 runs to 14 residues. V lost 3 bases to trimming and J lost 4 bases; unmatched junction nucleotides: 5. CDR3 in DNA: TGCAGTGCTAGCGGGAGGGTCCCTTACAATGAGCAGTTCTTC. Its translation is CSASGRVPYNEQFF.

The sample holds many counts of this clonotype. V is TRBV20-1 and J is TRBJ2-5; tentative D call: TRBD1 (7 bases). V lost 6 bases and J lost 2, with 16 bases in between. The CDR3 consists of 14 residues. The germline CDR1 and CDR2 sequences are DFQATT and SNEGSKA (reference sequence). Written as DNA, the CDR3 is TGCAGTGCCCCACTGACAGGGAGGCAAGAGACCCAGTACTTC. Protein: CSAPLTGRQETQYF.

About this clonotype itself: With a much larger clone just one base away, this may be a read error. The V gene is TRBV28, the J gene TRBJ2-2; 9 bases match TRBD2. The germline CDR1 and CDR2 sequences are MDHEN and SYDVKM. The CDR3 totals 15 residues. J lost 6 bases, V lost 3 bases, and 5 bases had no gene match. The CDR3 region has the DNA TGTGCCAGCAGTTTGCCCGGCGGGGGGGCCGGGGAGCTGTTTTTT. It translates to CASSLPGGGAGELFF.

V and J are TRBV3-1 and TRBJ2-7; D is undetermined. V was pared by 1 base and J by 6 bases, with 13 bases between. Germline lookup yields CDR1 LGHDT and CDR2 YNNKEL (reference sequence). This CDR3 spans 14 amino acids. CDR3: CASSQAVMAFEQYF. The CDR3 coding sequence is TGTGCCAGCAGCCAAGCGGTAATGGCCTTCGAGCAGTACTTC.

This clonotype was observed many times. The chain combines TRBV12-3 or TRBV12-4 with TRBJ2-5; TRBD2 is a possible D gene (6 bases). CDR3 length: 14 residues. V shed 6 bases and J shed 5 bases, with 16 bases lying between them. CDR3 in amino acids: CASRAGAGGETQYF. The CDR3 DNA reads as TGTGCCAGCAGGGCCGGGGCTGGAGGGGAGACCCAGTACTTC.

This clonotype was seen at least ten times. This chain joins TRBV6-1 and TRBJ2-7; 7 nucleotides line up with TRBD1. Per the germline V gene, CDR1 is MNHNS and CDR2 is SASEGT. This CDR3 is 12 amino acids long. The trim removed 7 bases at V and 3 bases at J, leaving 3 bases unmatched. The CDR3 region is CASTRQGYEQYF. The CDR3 region has the DNA TGTGCCAGCACTCGACAGGGCTACGAGCAGTACTTC.

The V gene is TRBV20-1, the J gene TRBJ1-4; D is uncertain. The V and J ends lost 0 bases and 0 bases respectively, with 23 bases between them. Germline V gives CDR1 DFQATT, CDR2 SNEGSKA (reference sequence). The CDR3 length is 20 residues. The CDR3 loop reads CSARDLFATGQKATNEKLFF. CDR3 coding DNA: TGCAGTGCTAGAGATCTTTTTGCGACGGGCCAGAAGGCAACTAATGAAAAACTGTTTTTT.

This clonotype was seen ten or more times. This sequence joins TRBV28 and TRBJ1-1, with TRBD1 identical over 8 bases. The CDR3 length is 13 residues. The junction had 2 bases not matched to a gene; V was cut back by 4 bases and J by 4 bases. CDR1 and CDR2 from the germline V gene are MDHEN and SYDVKM. CDR3 region: CASSYDRGTEAFF. CDR3 nucleotide sequence: TGTGCCAGCAGTTACGACAGGGGCACTGAAGCTTTCTTT.

There are many counts of this clonotype. V gene TRBV5-1 combines with J gene TRBJ2-7; TRBD2 matches 8 bases. Losses at the gene ends were 4 bases for V and 0 bases for J; bases not matched to a gene: 9. Looked up from germline, CDR1 is SGHRS and CDR2 is YFSETQ. The CDR3 is made up of 16 amino acids. The CDR3 nucleotides are TGCGCCAGCAGCCCCGGACTAGCCGCAAGCTCCTACGAGCAGTACTTC. Its translation is CASSPGLAASSYEQYF.